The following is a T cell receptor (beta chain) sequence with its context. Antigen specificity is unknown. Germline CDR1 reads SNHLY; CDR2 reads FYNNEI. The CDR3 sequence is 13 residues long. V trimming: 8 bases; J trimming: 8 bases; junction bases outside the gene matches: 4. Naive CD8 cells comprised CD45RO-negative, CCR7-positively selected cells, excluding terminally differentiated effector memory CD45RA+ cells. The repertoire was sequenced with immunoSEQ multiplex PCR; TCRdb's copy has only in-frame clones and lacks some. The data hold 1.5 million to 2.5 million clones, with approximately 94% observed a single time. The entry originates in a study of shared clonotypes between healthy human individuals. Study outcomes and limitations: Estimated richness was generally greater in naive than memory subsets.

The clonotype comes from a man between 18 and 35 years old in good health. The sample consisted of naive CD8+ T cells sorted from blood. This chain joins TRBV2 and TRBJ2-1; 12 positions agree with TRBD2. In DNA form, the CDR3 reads TGTGCCAGCTCTAGCGGGAGGGCCTATGAGCAGTTCTTC. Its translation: CASSSGRAYEQFF.